Shown below are 16 T cell receptor beta chains from a single sample sequenced in a study of cytomegalovirus exposure and HLA in healthy donors. PCR involved 60 Vbeta and 13 Jbeta primers. Assay: immunoSEQ multiplex PCR; the TCRdb copy retains only in-frame clones and omits some. The sample holds approximately 73,000 clones, roughly 82% seen once. Sequenced sample: PBMCs. These TCRs come from a man between 65 and 79 years old in good health and CMV-seronegative.

This clone was observed a handful of times. The chain combines TRBV10-3 with TRBJ2-7, with TRBD1 matching 7 bases. The CDR3 is made up of 12 amino acids. Trimming removed 4 bases from V and 6 bases from J; junction bases left unmatched: 3. Germline V gene sequence: CDR1 ENHRY, CDR2 SYGVKD. The CDR3 spells CAISGQGGEQYF. CDR3 DNA: TGTGCCATCAGTGGACAGGGTGGCGAGCAGTACTTC.

The chain links TRBV6-5 to TRBJ1-1; a possible D gene is TRBD1 (5 bases). V lost 6 bases, J lost 5 bases, and 7 bases lay in between. This CDR3 has 11 residues. Looked up from germline, CDR1 is MNHEY and CDR2 is SVGAGI. DNA for the CDR3: TGTGCCAGCAGGCGGGGGACTGAAGCTTTCTTT. It codes for CASRRGTEAFF.

The CDR3: CASSRQGTDTQYF. As DNA, the CDR3 is TGTGCCAGTAGCAGACAGGGTACAGATACGCAGTATTTT. The J gene is TRBJ2-3, the V gene TRBV19; TRBD1 matches at 7 bases. The CDR3 length is 13 residues. Looked up from germline, CDR1 is LNHDA and CDR2 is SQIVND (reference sequence). Germline trimming cut 6 bases from V and 3 bases from J; bases unmatched to any gene: 3. Full variable domain (rest looked up from reference TRBV19 and TRBJ2-3): DGGITQSPKYLFRKEGQNVTLSCEQNLNHDAMYWYRQDPGQGLRLIYYSQIVNDFQKGDIAEGYSVSREKKESFPLTVTSAQKNPTAFYLCASSRQGTDTQYFGPGTRLTVL.

The chain joins TRBV6-5 to TRBJ2-7; 9 bases fit TRBD2. Germline CDR1 MNHEY, CDR2 SVGAGI. V was pared by 0 bases and J by 4 bases, with 4 bases of the junction left unmatched. The CDR3 sequence is 15 residues long. CDR3 sequence: CASSYSRAGGYEQYF. The CDR3 DNA reads TGTGCCAGCAGTTACTCGAGGGCGGGAGGGTACGAGCAGTACTTC.

V gene TRBV7-2 combines with J gene TRBJ2-7, with 8 bases matching TRBD1. Losses at the gene ends were 7 bases for V and 0 bases for J; bases not matched to a gene: 5. The CDR3 contains 14 residues. Per germline, CDR1 SGHTA and CDR2 FQGNSA. The CDR3 reads CASTVQGDSYEQYF. In DNA, the CDR3 is TGTGCCAGCACCGTACAGGGGGACTCCTACGAGCAGTACTTC.

The gene calls are TRBV10-2 and TRBJ1-5; tentatively, D is TRBD1 (6 bases). The CDR3 is 14 residues long. Trimming cost V 6 bases and J 7 bases, with 16 bases left between them. Looked up from germline, CDR1 is WSHSY and CDR2 is SAAADI. CDR3 bases: TGCGCCAGCAGACAGGGATCGTCGAGGCAGCCCCAGCATTTT. It translates to CASRQGSSRQPQHF.

As for this clone: A much larger clone differs by one base, so this may be a read error. Other DNA sequences in the sample encode the same CDR3. This chain links TRBV5-1 with TRBJ1-1; D gene unclear. The germline CDR1 and CDR2 sequences are SGHRS and YFSETQ. The CDR3 totals 13 residues. V was shortened by 0 bases and J by 11 bases, with 14 bases between the two germline ends. CDR3 coding DNA: TGCGCCAGCAGCTTGGGGGCAAAGAAGGTGGCTTTCTTT. Encoded protein: CASSLGAKKVAFF.

The rearrangement joins TRBV30 to TRBJ2-1, with a weak D call TRBD2 (5 bases). Germline CDR1 GTSNPN, CDR2 SVGIG (reference sequence). The CDR3 consists of 14 residues. Between the trimmed V and J ends, which lost 0 bases and 9 bases, there was a span of 15 bases. DNA of the CDR3: TGTGCCTGGAGTGTACTTGCGGGCAGTGGTGAGCAGTTCTTC. As protein: CAWSVLAGSGEQFF.

The chain uses TRBV19 and TRBJ2-1; the match to TRBD1 covers 8 bases. The CDR3 loop spans 16 amino acids. The V segment lost 8 bases and the J segment 6 bases; nucleotides outside the gene matches: 15. Germline V CDR1 and CDR2: LNHDA, SQIVND (reference sequence). CDR3 sequence (DNA): TGTGCCAGTTCCCGCTCGACAGGGGAGGTCATCAATGAGCAGTTCTTC. It specifies CASSRSTGEVINEQFF. The full variable domain, completed using reference TRBV19 and TRBJ2-1, is DGGITQSPKYLFRKEGQNVTLSCEQNLNHDAMYWYRQDPGQGLRLIYYSQIVNDFQKGDIAEGYSVSREKKESFPLTVTSAQKNPTAFYLCASSRSTGEVINEQFFGPGTRLTVL.

This chain joins TRBV6-6 and TRBJ2-5; 13 nucleotides agree with TRBD2. J was trimmed by 5 bases and V by 2 bases; bases with no gene match: 5. CDR3 size: 16 residues. Per the germline V gene, CDR1 is MNHNY and CDR2 is SVGAGI (reference sequence). CDR3 DNA sequence: TGTGCCAGCAGTTACGGGGGGACTAGCGGGGAGGAGACCCAGTACTTC. As protein: CASSYGGTSGEETQYF.

In regard to this clone: The germline gene is not matched at one end of the junction; a read error may be the cause. This sequence joins TRBV30 and TRBJ1-5, with no clear D. This CDR3 has 16 amino acids. The V gene's germline CDR1 is GTSNPN and CDR2 SVGIG (reference sequence). CDR3 sequence (DNA): TGCGTCTGGAGTGTTGGGCACGACCTTAGCAATCAGCCCCAGCATTTT. It is translated as CVWSVGHDLSNQPQHF.

This chain links TRBV15 with TRBJ1-5; no reliable D call. Germline-derived CDR1 and CDR2 are LNHNV and YYDKDF (reference sequence). The CDR3 contains 20 residues. Trimming removed 0 bases at V and 2 bases at J, with 23 bases between. The DNA of the CDR3 is TGTGCCACCAGCAGAGATATCGTAGGGCGAGGAAGGACTCGCAATCAGCCCCAGCATTTT. Translated: CATSRDIVGRGRTRNQPQHF. Filled out from reference TRBV15 and TRBJ1-5, the complete variable domain reads DAMVIQNPRYQVTQFGKPVTLSCSQTLNHNVMYWYQQKSSQAPKLLFHYYDKDFNNEADTPDNFQSRRPNTSFCFLDIRSPGLGDTAMYLCATSRDIVGRGRTRNQPQHFGDGTRLSIL.

The chain uses TRBV6-6 and TRBJ1-1, with a tentative D call TRBD1 (5 bases). Per germline, CDR1 MNHNY and CDR2 SVGAGI (reference sequence). V gave up 2 bases and J gave up 8 bases, with 6 bases separating them. The CDR3 covers 11 residues. CDR3 bases: TGTGCCAGCAGTTACGGGGGGGAAGCTTTCTTT. Translating it yields CASSYGGEAFF.

The chain combines TRBV30 with TRBJ1-1; a possible D gene is TRBD1 (5 bases). The CDR3 sequence is 15 residues long. The germline V gene has CDR1 GTSNPN and CDR2 SVGIG (reference sequence). V was shortened by 4 bases and J by 0 bases, with 15 bases between the two germline ends. In DNA, the CDR3 is TGTGCCTGGATGGGCCAAAGGGGCATGAACACTGAAGCTTTCTTT. Amino acids: CAWMGQRGMNTEAFF. Supplemented by reference TRBV30 and TRBJ1-1, the full variable domain reads SQTIHQWPATLVQPVGSPLSLECTVEGTSNPNLYWYRQAAGRGLQLLFYSVGIGQISSEVPQNLSASRPQDRQFILSSKKLLLSDSGFYLCAWMGQRGMNTEAFFGQGTRLTVV.

The chain links TRBV28 to TRBJ1-2, with 7 bases identical to TRBD1. Germline V lookup: CDR1 MDHEN, CDR2 SYDVKM. V lost 5 bases and J lost 4; bases outside the gene matches: 19. The CDR3 runs 18 residues. In nucleotides, the CDR3 is TGTGCCAGCAGTCCTAAGGGGACAGCCCCTCCAATTTCCTATGGCTACACCTTC. Translated: CASSPKGTAPPISYGYTF.

The chain recombines TRBV7-2 with TRBJ1-3; 11 bases are shared with TRBD1. Unmatched junction bases numbered 9, after V lost 2 bases and J lost 6 bases. From germline, CDR1 is SGHTA and CDR2 FQGNSA. CDR3 size: 17 residues. CDR3 sequence (DNA): TGTGCCAGCAGCTTAATGGCTGGGACAGGGGGAGAAAACACCATATATTTT. It translates to CASSLMAGTGGENTIYF.